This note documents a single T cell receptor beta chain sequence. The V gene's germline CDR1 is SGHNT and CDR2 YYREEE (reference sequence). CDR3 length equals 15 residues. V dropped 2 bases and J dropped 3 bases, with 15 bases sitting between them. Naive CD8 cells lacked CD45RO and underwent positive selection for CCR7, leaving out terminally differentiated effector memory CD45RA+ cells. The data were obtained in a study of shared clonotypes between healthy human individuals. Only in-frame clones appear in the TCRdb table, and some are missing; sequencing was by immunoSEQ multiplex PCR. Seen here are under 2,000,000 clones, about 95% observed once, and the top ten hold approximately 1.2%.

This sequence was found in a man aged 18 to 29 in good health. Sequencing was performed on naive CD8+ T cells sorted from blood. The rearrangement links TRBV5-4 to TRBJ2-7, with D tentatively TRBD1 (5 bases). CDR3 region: CASSFAQGKDYEQYF. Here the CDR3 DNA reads TGTGCCAGCAGCTTCGCGCAGGGAAAGGACTACGAGCAGTACTTC.